The rows below give T cell receptor beta chains drawn from one sample of a study of T cell changes during pregnancy in multiple sclerosis. Profiling relied on immunoSEQ multiplex PCR, and the TCRdb table lists in-frame clones only, not all of them. The sample includes about 87,000 clones, over 85% of them seen just once. Sequencing used peripheral blood, obtained in the third trimester of pregnancy. These receptors all come from a female donor in good health, enrolled as a control in a pregnancy study. Each CDR3 is given with its conserved first and last residue. Fields, in order: CDR3 DNA, CDR3 protein, V gene, J gene, clone size, D gene. The D gene is left open where the match is weak. For some rows the clone size is stated as once, few or many, or as a class when expanded; others skip it.

CDR3 DNA: TGCGCCAGCAGCTTATTGATTCAGGGGAAGAACACTGAAGCTTTCTTT
CDR3 protein: CASSLLIQGKNTEAFF
V gene: TRBV5-1
J gene: TRBJ1-1
clone size: -
D gene: -

CDR3 DNA: TGTGCCAGTAGTATCATCGGCGGGGATGAGCAGTTCTTC
CDR3 protein: CASSIIGGDEQFF
V gene: TRBV19
J gene: TRBJ2-1
clone size: -
D gene: -

CDR3 DNA: TGTGCCAGCAGCTTGTTGGGCGGAGGAAATGAAAAACTGTTTTTT
CDR3 protein: CASSLLGGGNEKLFF
V gene: TRBV5-6
J gene: TRBJ1-4
clone size: once
D gene: -

CDR3 DNA: TGTGCCAGCAGCAACCGGACTAGCGGGTTGCACGGTACGCAGTATTTT
CDR3 protein: CASSNRTSGLHGTQYF
V gene: TRBV2
J gene: TRBJ2-3
clone size: -
D gene: TRBD2

CDR3 DNA: TGTGCCAGCAGCTCCGGGACAGACCCATCCGGGGAGCTGTTTTTT
CDR3 protein: CASSSGTDPSGELFF
V gene: TRBV5-5
J gene: TRBJ2-2
clone size: -
D gene: TRBD1

CDR3 DNA: TGTGCCAGCAGTGGACAGGGAGGCACCGGGGAGCTGTTTTTT
CDR3 protein: CASSGQGGTGELFF
V gene: TRBV2
J gene: TRBJ2-2
clone size: -
D gene: -

CDR3 DNA: TGTGCCAGCACCGCGGACAGTCGCTCTGGAAACACCATATATTTT
CDR3 protein: CASTADSRSGNTIYF
V gene: TRBV2
J gene: TRBJ1-3
clone size: once
D gene: -

CDR3 DNA: TGTGCCAGCAGTCCCCGGGCCCCAACTAGGGGGGAGCTGTTTTTT
CDR3 protein: CASSPRAPTRGELFF
V gene: TRBV6-5
J gene: TRBJ2-2
clone size: -
D gene: -

CDR3 DNA: TGTGCCAGCAGTTCGTGGGGCGCCCCCTACAATGAGCAGTTCTTC
CDR3 protein: CASSSWGAPYNEQFF
V gene: TRBV28
J gene: TRBJ2-1
clone size: -
D gene: -

CDR3 DNA: TGTGCCTGGAGGCCCCTAGCGGGGTACAATGAGCAGTTCTTC
CDR3 protein: CAWRPLAGYNEQFF
V gene: TRBV30
J gene: TRBJ2-1
clone size: -
D gene: TRBD2

CDR3 DNA: TGCGCCAGCAGCAAAAGCGGGGGACAAGAGACCCAGTACTTC
CDR3 protein: CASSKSGGQETQYF
V gene: TRBV5-1
J gene: TRBJ2-5
clone size: -
D gene: TRBD2

CDR3 DNA: TGCAGCGTTGTGAGGACTAGCGGAACAAATGAGCAGTTCTTC
CDR3 protein: CSVVRTSGTNEQFF
V gene: TRBV29-1
J gene: TRBJ2-1
clone size: -
D gene: TRBD2

CDR3 DNA: TGCAGCGTACGGACAGGGGCCTCCTACGAGCAGTACTTC
CDR3 protein: CSVRTGASYEQYF
V gene: TRBV29-1
J gene: TRBJ2-7
clone size: -
D gene: TRBD1

CDR3 DNA: TGTGCCAGCAGCCAATCGGGGACAGGGGGAGAGACCCAGTACTTC
CDR3 protein: CASSQSGTGGETQYF
V gene: TRBV16
J gene: TRBJ2-5
clone size: -
D gene: TRBD1

CDR3 DNA: TGTGCCAGCAGCTTAGGTAATAGGGGGGAAGCTTTCTTT
CDR3 protein: CASSLGNRGEAFF
V gene: TRBV7-2
J gene: TRBJ1-1
clone size: -
D gene: -

CDR3 DNA: TGTGCCAGTTTTAAGCGGGAGGGCCGGGGGGAGACCCAGTACTTC
CDR3 protein: CASFKREGRGETQYF
V gene: TRBV2
J gene: TRBJ2-5
clone size: -
D gene: TRBD2

CDR3 DNA: TGTGCCAGCAGCTTGTGGAGTCAGGGGTCCCTCTATGGCTACACCTTC
CDR3 protein: CASSLWSQGSLYGYTF
V gene: TRBV7-8
J gene: TRBJ1-2
clone size: once
D gene: -

CDR3 DNA: TGTGCCAGCAGTTTCGCTAGCAGCACAGATACGCAGTATTTT
CDR3 protein: CASSFASSTDTQYF
V gene: TRBV28
J gene: TRBJ2-3
clone size: -
D gene: -